This TCR beta chain was documented in a study of blood T cell repertoires in COVID-19. Study-level information: Researchers got acute and convalescent COVID-19 samples from the United States, Italy and Spain.

Looked up from germline, CDR1 is LNHDA and CDR2 is SQIVND (reference sequence). CDR3 length: 14 residues. V lost 5 bases, J lost 7 bases, and 8 bases stayed unmatched. Clones were read by immunoSEQ multiplex PCR, and TCRdb kept only the in-frame ones, dropping some. The repertoire holds under 400,000 clones, with around 90% as singletons. V and J are TRBV19 and TRBJ2-4; 7 bases align to TRBD1. Specimen: peripheral blood. The sequence came from a man in his late teens or twenties with active or convalescent COVID-19. The CDR3 DNA reads TGTGCCAGTAGTCCGGGACAGAGTTTGAACATTCAGTACTTC. Encoded protein: CASSPGQSLNIQYF.